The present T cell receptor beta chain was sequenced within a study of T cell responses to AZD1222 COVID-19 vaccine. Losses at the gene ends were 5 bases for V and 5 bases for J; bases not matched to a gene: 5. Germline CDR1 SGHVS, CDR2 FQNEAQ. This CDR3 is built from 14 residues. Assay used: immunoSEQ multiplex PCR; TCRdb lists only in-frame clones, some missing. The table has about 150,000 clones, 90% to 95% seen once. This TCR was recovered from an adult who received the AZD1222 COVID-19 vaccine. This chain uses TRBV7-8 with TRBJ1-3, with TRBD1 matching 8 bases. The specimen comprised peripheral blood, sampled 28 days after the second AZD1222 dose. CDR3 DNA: TGTGCCAGCAGCCTACAGGGGGTTAGAAACACCATATATTTT. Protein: CASSLQGVRNTIYF.